The 10 T cell receptor beta chains below come from one sample, sequenced in a study of blood T cell repertoires in COVID-19. Using immunoSEQ multiplex PCR, the repertoire was profiled, and TCRdb retains in-frame clones only, with some absent. The sample contains 150,000 to 190,000 clones, 80% to 90% of which appear only once. The sequencing sample was made of peripheral blood. The receptors originated from a woman aged 55-70 years with COVID-19, enrolled during active disease.

In its sample, this clone was seen a few times. This chain connects TRBV10-3 to TRBJ2-2; TRBD1 aligns across 8 bases. Trimming at V came to 9 bases and at J to 4 bases, leaving 13 bases not matched to a gene. This CDR3 has 16 residues. CDR1 is ENHRY and CDR2 is SYGVKD in the germline V gene. CDR3 protein: CAMSPGTGSSTGELFF. The CDR3 DNA reads as TGTGCCATGAGTCCCGGGACAGGTTCCTCCACCGGGGAGCTGTTTTTT.

V gene TRBV24-1 combines with J gene TRBJ2-1; 9 nucleotides match TRBD1. Germline CDR1 reads KGHDR; CDR2 reads SFDVKD. The junction had 8 bases not matched to a gene; V was cut back by 3 bases and J by 3 bases. This CDR3 contains 17 residues. The CDR3 reads CATSDAGDRVNYNEQFF. The CDR3 DNA follows: TGTGCCACCAGTGATGCTGGGGACAGGGTGAACTACAATGAGCAGTTCTTC.

This rearrangement joins TRBV30 to TRBJ1-5; 7 bases align to TRBD1. Germline assignment: CDR1 GTSNPN and CDR2 SVGIG (reference sequence). The CDR3 runs 12 residues. The V gene end was trimmed by 5 bases and the J gene end by 7 bases; junction bases not matched to a gene: 5. CDR3 nucleotide sequence: TGTGCCTGGGACAGGGAGGACCAGCCCCAGCATTTT. Protein product: CAWDREDQPQHF. Full variable domain (outside the CDR3, taken from reference TRBV30 and TRBJ1-5): SQTIHQWPATLVQPVGSPLSLECTVEGTSNPNLYWYRQAAGRGLQLLFYSVGIGQISSEVPQNLSASRPQDRQFILSSKKLLLSDSGFYLCAWDREDQPQHFGDGTRLSIL.

This chain connects TRBV2 to TRBJ1-6, with D possibly matching TRBD1 (5 bases). Germline assignment: CDR1 SNHLY and CDR2 FYNNEI. CDR3 length equals 14 residues. Trimming shortened V by 1 base and J by 10 bases, and 11 bases separated the two germline ends. The CDR3 nucleotides read TGTGCCAGCAGTGAAGAGGGGTTCAGATCACCCCTCCACTTT. Protein: CASSEEGFRSPLHF.

The chain has TRBV19 and TRBJ2-1; a weak D match, TRBD2 (5 bases). The CDR3 sequence is 14 residues long. The germline gives CDR1 LNHDA, CDR2 SQIVND (reference sequence). Trimming took 6 bases from V and 2 from J, leaving 11 bases between them. For the CDR3, the DNA is TGTGCCAGTAGATCCGAGGGAACCTACAATGAGCAGTTCTTC. It yields the protein CASRSEGTYNEQFF.

This clone appeared a few times. V is TRBV2 and J is TRBJ2-7; the match to TRBD2 covers 15 bases. This CDR3 region has 13 residues. CDR1 is SNHLY, CDR2 FYNNEI, per germline. The V segment lost 9 bases and the J segment 5 bases; nucleotides outside the gene matches: 2. The CDR3 loop is CASRTSGRDEQYF. Here the CDR3 DNA reads TGTGCCAGTAGGACTAGCGGGAGGGACGAGCAGTACTTC.

The chain joins TRBV11-3 to TRBJ1-1; the match to TRBD1 covers 7 bases. Germline V lookup: CDR1 SGHNT, CDR2 YENEEA. This CDR3 is built from 18 residues. V dropped 6 bases and J dropped 4; count of bases not matched to a gene: 20. The CDR3: CASSPYPDRRLGGTEAFF. The CDR3, as DNA: TGTGCCAGCAGTCCCTACCCGGACAGGCGGTTGGGGGGCACTGAAGCTTTCTTT. Full variable domain (remainder filled in from reference TRBV11-3 and TRBJ1-1): EAGVVQSPRYKIIEKKQPVAFWCNPISGHNTLYWYLQNLGQGPELLIRYENEEAVDDSQLPKDRFSAERLKGVDSTLKIQPAELGDSAVYLCASSPYPDRRLGGTEAFFGQGTRLTVV.

This chain uses TRBV7-9 with TRBJ1-1; D remains unclear. This CDR3 spans 13 amino acids. Trimming took 5 bases from V and 7 from J, leaving 14 bases between them. CDR1 SEHNR and CDR2 FQNEAQ come from the germline V gene (reference sequence). The CDR3 nucleotides read TGTGCCAGCAGCCTTCGAGGGTCCTTTGAAGCTTTCTTT. It specifies CASSLRGSFEAFF.

This clone was recorded once. J is TRBJ2-1 and V is TRBV29-1; 12 bases match TRBD2. This CDR3 has 16 amino acids. V gave up 4 bases and J gave up 6 bases; unmatched junction bases: 10. Germline V gene lookup returns CDR1 SQVTM and CDR2 ANQGSEA. The CDR3 sequence: CSVAPRLAGERNEQFF. For the CDR3, the DNA is TGCAGCGTTGCTCCCCGACTAGCGGGAGAACGCAATGAGCAGTTCTTC.

The chain uses TRBV6-1 and TRBJ1-3; 8 nucleotides line up with TRBD1. Germline assignment: CDR1 MNHNS and CDR2 SASEGT. The CDR3 extends over 15 amino acids. J gave up 2 bases and V 1 base, and 1 base lay outside the gene matches. CDR3 nucleotide sequence: TGTGCCAGCAGTGAAGTCAGGGGGCCTGGAAACACCATATATTTT. Protein: CASSEVRGPGNTIYF.